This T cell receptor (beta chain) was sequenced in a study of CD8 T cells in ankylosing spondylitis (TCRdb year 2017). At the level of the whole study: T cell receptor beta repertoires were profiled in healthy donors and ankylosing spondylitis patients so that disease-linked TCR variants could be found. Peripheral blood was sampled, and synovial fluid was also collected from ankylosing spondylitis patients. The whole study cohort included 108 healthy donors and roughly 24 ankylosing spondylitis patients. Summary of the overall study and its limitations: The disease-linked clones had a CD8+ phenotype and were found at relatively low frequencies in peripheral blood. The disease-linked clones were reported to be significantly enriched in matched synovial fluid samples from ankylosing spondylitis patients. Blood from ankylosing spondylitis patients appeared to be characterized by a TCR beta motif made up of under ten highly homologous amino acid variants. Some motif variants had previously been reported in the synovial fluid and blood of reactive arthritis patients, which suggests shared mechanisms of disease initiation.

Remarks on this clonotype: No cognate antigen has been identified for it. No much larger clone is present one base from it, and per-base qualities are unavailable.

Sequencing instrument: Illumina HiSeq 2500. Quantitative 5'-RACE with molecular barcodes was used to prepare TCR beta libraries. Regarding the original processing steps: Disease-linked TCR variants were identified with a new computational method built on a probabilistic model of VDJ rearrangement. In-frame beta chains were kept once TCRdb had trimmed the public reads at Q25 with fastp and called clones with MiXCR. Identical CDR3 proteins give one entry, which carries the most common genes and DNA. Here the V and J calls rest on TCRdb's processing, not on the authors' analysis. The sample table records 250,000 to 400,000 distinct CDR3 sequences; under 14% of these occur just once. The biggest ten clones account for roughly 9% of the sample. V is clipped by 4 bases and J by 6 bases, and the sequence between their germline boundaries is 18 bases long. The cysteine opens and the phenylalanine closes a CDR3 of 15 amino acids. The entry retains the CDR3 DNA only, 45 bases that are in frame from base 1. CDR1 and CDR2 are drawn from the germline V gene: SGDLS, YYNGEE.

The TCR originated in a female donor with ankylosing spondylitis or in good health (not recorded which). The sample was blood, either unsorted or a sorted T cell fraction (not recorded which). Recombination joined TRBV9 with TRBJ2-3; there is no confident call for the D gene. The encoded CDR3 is CASSTAGSMGDTQYF. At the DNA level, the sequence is TGTGCCAGCAGCACCGCCGGGTCCATGGGGGATACGCAGTATTTT.